This T cell receptor (beta chain) was sequenced during a study of tumor and adjacent non-tumor tissue in lung cancer. At the level of the study: Patients were aged 31 to 76, around ten men and about five women, stage I to III.

CDR3 length: 17 residues. Germline CDR1 reads LGHNA; CDR2 reads YSLEER. The template was RNA from unsorted bulk tissue. Donors were chemotherapy-naive, newly diagnosed lung cancer surgical patients in China, August–November 2014. Details on this clonotype: Its ends do not fully match the called genes, so a read error is possible.

TCRbeta libraries were built with three rounds of nested PCR, modified from ARM-PCR. TCRdb re-analysed the multiplex PCR reads in MiXCR, keeping a single row per CDR3 protein. The sample includes more than 95,000 distinct CDR3 sequences, 66% of them seen just once. This chain links TRBV4-3 with TRBJ2-2; possible D gene TRBD2, 5 bases. The sequence derives from a young man with non-small cell lung cancer. Sequencing was performed on lung tumor tissue. The CDR3 DNA reads TGCGCCAGCAGCCAAGACGCCCGATCTTGGTACACCGGGGAGCTGTTCTTT. Translating gives CASSQDARSWYTGELFF.